A selection of T cell receptor beta chains follows, all from one sample in a study of T cells in Graves' hyperthyroidism and ophthalmopathy. TCRdb redid the calling of the multiplex PCR reads with MiXCR, one entry per CDR3 protein. Of 330,000 or so distinct CDR3 sequences in the sample, less than 20% were seen once. Sequencing was carried out using blood. The receptors come from a woman aged 40 to 55 with Graves' ophthalmopathy. The CDR3 runs from the conserved cysteine through the conserved F or W. Each record gives: V gene, J gene, clone size, D gene, CDR3 length, CDR3 protein, CDR3 DNA. A D gene is named only where the DNA matches it firmly. Size is omitted from some rows. Given values are once, few, many or a class for expanded clones.

>TRBV15|TRBJ2-7|.|TRBD1|14
CATSRSKGAREQYF
TGTGCCACCAGCAGATCCAAGGGGGCGCGGGAGCAGTACTTC
>TRBV5-4|TRBJ2-4|few|.|21
CASSLEDLTGTRGGAKNIQYF
TGTGCCAGCAGCTTGGAGGACCTAACCGGGACTAGAGGGGGCGCCAAAAACATTCAGTACTTC
>TRBV20-1|TRBJ1-5|many|.|16
CSARGPGRAPNQPQHF
TGCAGTGCTAGAGGTCCCGGACGGGCTCCAAATCAGCCCCAGCATTTT
>TRBV24-1|TRBJ1-2|many|.|13
CATSDAGAISYTF
TGTGCCACCAGTGATGCAGGGGCAATTAGCTACACCTTC
>TRBV20-1|TRBJ2-7|.|TRBD2|16
CSALPSAGEGYYEQYF
TGCAGTGCCCTTCCCTCGGCGGGAGAGGGGTACTACGAGCAGTACTTC
>TRBV4-1|TRBJ2-7|once|.|14
CASSHPSRQHEQYF
TGCGCCAGCAGCCACCCCTCGCGGCAGCACGAGCAGTACTTC
>TRBV6-1|TRBJ1-5|.|.|15
CASSEVGLKEQPQHF
TGTGCCAGCAGTGAAGTGGGCTTGAAGGAACAGCCCCAGCATTTT
>TRBV6-1|TRBJ1-1|many|.|13
CASSEGGNLEAFF
TGTGCCAGCAGTGAAGGTGGCAACCTTGAAGCTTTCTTT
>TRBV19|TRBJ2-5|once|TRBD2|18
CASRDSGLAGGPRETQYF
TGTGCCAGTCGGGACAGCGGACTAGCGGGTGGCCCCCGAGAGACCCAGTACTTC
>TRBV12-3/TRBV12-4|TRBJ1-3|many|.|14
CASSLTPSGNTIYF
TGTGCCAGCAGTTTGACGCCCTCTGGAAACACCATATATTTT
>TRBV6-1|TRBJ1-2|many|TRBD1|12
CASSPGTGGSAF
TGTGCCAGCAGTCCCGGGACAGGGGGCTCGGCCTTC
>TRBV12-3/TRBV12-4|TRBJ1-2|few|.|13
CASRITETYGYNF
TGTGCCAGCAGAATAACAGAAACCTATGGCTACAACTTC
>TRBV12-3/TRBV12-4|TRBJ1-2|many|.|14
CASSPRTDNYGYTF
TGTGCCAGCAGTCCAAGGACAGATAACTATGGCTACACCTTC
>TRBV2|TRBJ1-2|.|TRBD1|12
CASSGQGGGYTF
TGTGCCAGCAGTGGACAGGGAGGAGGCTACACCTTC
>TRBV2|TRBJ2-7|many|.|15
CASRADSQGAYEQYF
TGTGCCAGCAGGGCAGACAGTCAAGGGGCCTACGAGCAGTACTTC
>TRBV24-1|TRBJ2-5|many|TRBD1|14
CATSETGAQETQYF
TGTGCCACCAGCGAGACAGGGGCCCAAGAGACCCAGTACTTC
>TRBV27|TRBJ1-1|.|.|13
CASILGGVTEAFF
.
>TRBV6-1|TRBJ2-3|many|.|11
CASTRSDTQYF
TGTGCCAGCACTCGCAGTGATACGCAGTATTTT
>TRBV20-1|TRBJ2-6|many|.|14
CSALRSPGANVLTF
TGCAGTGCTTTGAGGAGTCCTGGGGCCAACGTCCTGACTTTC
>TRBV7-2|TRBJ1-2|.|.|13
CASSPGTSGGYSF
TGTGCCAGCAGCCCTGGTACGTCGGGCGGCTACAGCTTC
>TRBV28|TRBJ2-7|many|TRBD1|14
CASSTRTGAYEQYF
TGTGCCAGCAGTACCCGGACAGGGGCCTACGAGCAGTACTTC
>TRBV29-1|TRBJ2-2|many|TRBD2|16
CSVEEGTSGSPGELFF
TGCAGCGTTGAAGAGGGGACTAGCGGGAGCCCCGGGGAGCTGTTTTTT
>TRBV11-2|TRBJ2-5|many|TRBD1|14
CASSSDRGWETQYF
TGTGCCAGCAGCTCGGACAGGGGCTGGGAGACCCAGTACTTC
>TRBV30|TRBJ1-1|.|.|13
CAWSHGGNTEAFF
TGTGCCTGGAGTCATGGCGGTAACACTGAAGCTTTCTTT
>TRBV6-1|TRBJ2-4|many|TRBD2|14
CASGPDGGEDIQYF
TGTGCCAGCGGACCTGACGGGGGGGAGGACATTCAGTACTTC